What follows describes a single T cell receptor beta chain. No antigen is known for it. Per-base quality was not reported, and no clone a single base away is much larger than it. Whole blood was collected in K2EDTA tubes by collaborating institutions according to the institutions' own protocols. For TCRbeta analysis, collaborators shipped samples as frozen whole blood, isolated PBMCs, or DNA extracted from either of those sample types. Via the germline V gene, CDR1 is MNHEY and CDR2 SVGEGT. The CDR3 measures 19 amino acids from cysteine to phenylalanine. The retained sequence is limited to the CDR3, 57 bases, with the frame set at the first base. The V and J ends are trimmed by 0 bases and 0 bases, leaving 20 bases between them. The immunoSEQ Assay, a bias-controlled multiplex PCR, was used to amplify TCRbeta CDR3 regions from genomic DNA. On the authors' methods: The number of nucleated cells in each sample was estimated by amplification of reference gene primers within the assay. Sequence reads were collapsed and filtered to measure the absolute abundance of every unique TCRbeta CDR3 rearrangement. Productive Simpson clonality was computed per sample as the square root of Simpson's diversity index over productive rearrangements. In TCRdb, the immuneACCESS table is reduced to in-frame sequences with V and J assigned. These tables do not hold every clone; where another copy was compared, an unresolved V gene accounts for under half, and the others remain unexplained. V, J and clone size are taken as reported in that table, and D and trimming were inferred from the DNA itself. This sample comprises some 150,000 clones, roughly 81% of them detected only once. The top ten constitute roughly 2.5% of the sample.

This entry is derived from a study of blood T cell repertoires in COVID-19 (dated by TCRdb to the early 2020s). Regarding the complete study: Collaborator samples came from the United States, Italy and Spain and covered acute and convalescent phases of COVID-19. The material from the prospective study consisted of cDNA or gDNA derived from T cells, B-cell-depleted T cells, or PBMCs. Deeply sampled blood TCRbeta repertoires from subjects exposed to, actively infected with, or recovered from COVID-19 were included in the dataset. The repertoires were released in a freely available public database intended as a resource for research on the immune response to SARS-CoV-2. The samples were drawn from the first 160 participants of the ongoing ImmuneRACE study and from roughly 1,300 subjects provided by 6 global collaborators. Nearly every sample came with metadata listing a de-identified subject ID, COVID-19 status, age in years and sex. Where available, HLA class I and class II types were obtained from metadata supplied by the sample provider rather than from assay-based typing. What the study reported, not specific to this receptor: The amount of clinical and demographic metadata varied by source and participant and was provided uncurated.

The V gene is TRBV6-2 or TRBV6-3 and the J gene is TRBJ1-1; TRBD1 is possibly the D segment (6 matching bases). Sequencing was done on a sample of peripheral blood. The sequence was collected from a human donor with acute or convalescent COVID-19. The donor label of this sample is uncertain. CDR3 region: CASSYSKPAGVFMNTEAFF. The sequence in DNA is TGTGCCAGCAGTTACTCGAAGCCGGCAGGGGTCTTCATGAACACTGAAGCTTTCTTT.